Each of the 2 T cell receptor beta chains below was sequenced from the same sample in a study of cytomegalovirus exposure and HLA in healthy donors. This PCR relied on a set of 60 Vbeta primers and 13 Jbeta primers. Clones were read by immunoSEQ multiplex PCR, and TCRdb kept only the in-frame ones, dropping some. The sample carries about 240,000 clones, approximately 84% recorded once. Sequencing was carried out using PBMCs. The source of these receptors is a girl aged 2 to 9 in good health and CMV-seronegative.

This clone came up once. The chain couples TRBV6-1 to TRBJ1-1, with 8 bases that match TRBD1. The V gene's germline CDR1 is MNHNS and CDR2 SASEGT. The V segment lost 2 bases and the J segment 3 bases; nucleotides outside the gene matches: 8. The CDR3 length is 16 residues. CDR3 DNA: TGTGCCAGCAGTGAACCAAGGACAGGGAAGCACACTGAAGCTTTCTTT. It is translated as CASSEPRTGKHTEAFF.

This clone has more than one count but fewer than ten. V gene TRBV6-1 combines with J gene TRBJ1-1; D ambiguous. This CDR3 region has 9 residues. Germline loops: CDR1 MNHNS, CDR2 SASEGT. The V end was cut by 6 bases, the J end by 8 bases, with 4 bases between. The CDR3 region is CASSGEAFF. CDR3 nucleotide sequence: TGTGCCAGCAGCGGGGAAGCTTTCTTT.